One and the same sample provided the 26 T cell receptor beta chains below, sequenced in a study of shared clonotypes between healthy human individuals. Assay used: immunoSEQ multiplex PCR; TCRdb lists only in-frame clones, some missing. The table records about 2.4 million clones, roughly 93% of them present only once. Sequenced: naive CD4+ T cells from PBMCs. The subset: CD45RA+ positively selected. Every receptor here comes from a man aged 18 to 35 in good health. Some clones in this sample may be carry-over from other donors' samples.

V usage is TRBV5-4 and J usage is TRBJ2-1, with TRBD2 matching 7 bases. Germline V gene data show CDR1 as SGHNT and CDR2 as YYREEE (reference sequence). The CDR3 spans 16 residues. V lost 4 bases, J lost 0 bases, and 7 bases stayed unmatched. The CDR3 coding sequence is TGTGCCAGCAGCCGGTCACTAGCGCCCTCCTACAATGAGCAGTTCTTC. Encoded protein: CASSRSLAPSYNEQFF.

This sequence joins TRBV5-1 and TRBJ2-1, with 9 bases aligning to TRBD2. V shed 3 bases, J shed 4 bases, and the junction held 8 bases outside the gene matches. This CDR3 comprises 16 residues. Germline lookup yields CDR1 SGHRS and CDR2 YFSETQ. CDR3 bases: TGCGCCAGCAGCTCTTTAGCGGGAGTGAAGTACAATGAGCAGTTCTTC. Translation gives CASSSLAGVKYNEQFF.

This clone was seen once. The chain is built from TRBV4-2 and TRBJ2-7; 8 bases agree with TRBD1. V trimming: 4 bases; J trimming: 5 bases; junction bases outside the gene matches: 13. The CDR3 loop spans 16 amino acids. CDR1 is LGHNA and CDR2 is YNFKEQ in the germline V gene. The CDR3 nucleotides are TGTGCCAGCAGCCGCCGGACCGGGGACAGGTCTCACGAGCAGTACTTC. Translated, it gives CASSRRTGDRSHEQYF.

V gene TRBV2 combines with J gene TRBJ2-7, with D unresolved. V was trimmed by 9 bases and J by 4 bases, leaving 19 bases between them. The CDR3 totals 14 residues. Germline V gene data show CDR1 as SNHLY and CDR2 as FYNNEI. CDR3 protein: CARSQTVYPYEQYF. The CDR3 coding sequence is TGTGCCAGATCTCAGACGGTCTATCCTTACGAGCAGTACTTC.

The chain links TRBV9 to TRBJ2-2, with 12 positions matching TRBD1. The V gene end was trimmed by 1 base and the J gene end by 1 base; junction bases not matched to a gene: 11. The CDR3 has 20 amino acids. Per germline, CDR1 SGDLS and CDR2 YYNGEE. The CDR3 reads CASSVIPGTGGDGNTGELFF. CDR3 nucleotides: TGTGCCAGCAGCGTAATACCTGGGACAGGGGGCGATGGGAACACCGGGGAGCTGTTTTTT.

The chain recombines TRBV18 with TRBJ1-1; 7 bases are a match to TRBD1. This CDR3 has 15 residues. V gave up 4 bases and J gave up 5 bases; unmatched junction bases: 10. Per the germline V gene, CDR1 is KGHSH and CDR2 is LQKENI. The CDR3 bases are TGTGCCAGCTCACGCGAGGGGGCGCGGAAAACTGAAGCTTTCTTT. Amino acids: CASSREGARKTEAFF.

CDR3 sequence reads: CASSLRQGKNFRQPQHF. CDR3 coding DNA: TGTGCCAGCAGCCTTAGACAGGGAAAAAATTTTAGGCAGCCCCAGCATTTT. The rearrangement links TRBV9 to TRBJ1-5; TRBD1 agrees at 7 bases. The CDR3 covers 17 residues. Germline V gene lookup returns CDR1 SGDLS and CDR2 YYNGEE. V was pared by 4 bases and J by 7 bases, with 17 bases of the junction left unmatched.

This clone was detected once. V usage is TRBV6-5 and J usage is TRBJ1-6; D is unclear. Germline V lookup: CDR1 MNHEY, CDR2 SVGAGI. Trimming shortened V by 4 bases and J by 6 bases, and 7 bases separated the two germline ends. The CDR3 runs to 13 residues. CDR3 residues: CASSSAVNSPLHF. In DNA, the CDR3 is TGTGCCAGCAGTTCAGCGGTTAATTCACCCCTCCACTTT.

The genes are TRBV25-1 and TRBJ1-1, with 8 bases that match TRBD1. Germline assignment: CDR1 MGHDK and CDR2 SYGVNS. The CDR3 is made up of 13 amino acids. With 8 bases clipped from V and 0 bases from J, the junction kept 2 bases outside the gene matches. In DNA form, the CDR3 reads TGTGCCAGCCTGGACAGGGTGAACACTGAAGCTTTCTTT. It is translated as CASLDRVNTEAFF. The complete variable domain, with remaining parts taken from reference TRBV25-1 and TRBJ1-1, reads EADIYQTPRYLVIGTGKKITLECSQTMGHDKMYWYQQDPGMELHLIHYSYGVNSTEKGDLSSESTVSRIRTEHFPLTLESARPSHTSQYLCASLDRVNTEAFFGQGTRLTVV.

This chain links TRBV25-1 with TRBJ2-1; D is unclear. Germline CDR1 MGHDK, CDR2 SYGVNS. V dropped 7 bases and J dropped 6 bases, with 10 bases sitting between them. This CDR3 is built from 12 residues. The CDR3 protein is CASNPWANEQFF. The CDR3 DNA reads TGTGCCAGCAATCCCTGGGCCAATGAGCAGTTCTTC.

The J gene is TRBJ1-2, the V gene TRBV6-6, with unresolved D. V shed 5 bases and J shed 8 bases, with 21 bases lying between them. Germline V lookup: CDR1 MNHNY, CDR2 SVGAGI (reference sequence). The CDR3 consists of 15 residues. The CDR3 protein is CASSPTVAARFGYTF. CDR3 DNA: TGTGCCAGCAGTCCCACAGTGGCGGCTCGTTTCGGCTACACCTTC.

The rearrangement uses TRBV5-1 and TRBJ2-6; 9 bases match TRBD1. The germline V gene encodes CDR1 SGHRS and CDR2 YFSETQ. This CDR3 spans 20 amino acids. Trimming removed 0 bases from V and 0 bases from J; junction bases left unmatched: 10. CDR3 amino acids: CASSLAGTGSISSGANVLTF. The CDR3 bases are TGCGCCAGCAGCTTGGCCGGGACAGGGTCCATTTCCTCTGGGGCCAACGTCCTGACTTTC.

This chain connects TRBV5-1 to TRBJ1-4; 7 nucleotides agree with TRBD1. Per germline, CDR1 SGHRS and CDR2 YFSETQ. The CDR3 loop spans 15 amino acids. The V and J ends lost 2 bases and 8 bases, in that order; junction bases with no gene match: 9. In DNA form, the CDR3 reads TGCGCCAGCAGCTTACAGGGGACGGATGAGGAAAAACTGTTTTTT. It is translated as CASSLQGTDEEKLFF.

The chain couples TRBV5-4 to TRBJ2-3, with 8 bases identical to TRBD2. V was pared by 1 base and J by 0 bases, with 4 bases of the junction left unmatched. Germline-derived CDR1 and CDR2 are SGHNT and YYREEE (reference sequence). The CDR3 totals 16 residues. The CDR3 bases are TGTGCCAGCAGCTTGAGACTAGCGCTCAGCACAGATACGCAGTATTTT. Translation: CASSLRLALSTDTQYF.

The J gene is TRBJ1-5, the V gene TRBV6-5, with D unresolved. CDR1 and CDR2 from the germline V gene are MNHEY and SVGAGI. The CDR3 loop spans 14 amino acids. The germline V and J ends were trimmed by 5 bases and 7 bases, with 15 bases remaining between them. The CDR3 reads CASSPTGGVQPQHF. The CDR3 bases are TGTGCCAGCAGTCCTACGGGCGGGGTCCAGCCCCAGCATTTT.

The chain links TRBV28 to TRBJ1-3; TRBD1 is a possible D gene (6 bases). The germline V and J ends were trimmed by 4 bases and 4 bases, with 20 bases remaining between them. Germline V gives CDR1 MDHEN, CDR2 SYDVKM. CDR3 length: 17 residues. For the CDR3, the DNA is TGTGCCAGCAGTTCCCCCGGACAGTTGGTGTCGGGAAACACCATATATTTT. It yields the protein CASSSPGQLVSGNTIYF. The whole variable domain, remainder taken from reference TRBV28 and TRBJ1-3, is DVKVTQSSRYLVKRTGEKVFLECVQDMDHENMFWYRQDPGLGLRLIYFSYDVKMKEKGDIPEGYSVSREKKERFSLILESASTNQTSMYLCASSSPGQLVSGNTIYFGEGSWLTVV.

J is TRBJ2-2 and V is TRBV5-1, with 9 bases aligning to TRBD1. The germline V gene encodes CDR1 SGHRS and CDR2 YFSETQ. This CDR3 has 15 residues. Trimming cost V 4 bases and J 7 bases; bases outside gene matches: 8. Here the CDR3 DNA reads TGCGCCAGCAGCGCAACAGGGGGCGAAGGCGGGGAGCTGTTTTTT. Protein sequence: CASSATGGEGGELFF.

The CDR3 protein is CASSLGLAPYGYTF. CDR3 coding DNA: TGTGCCAGCTCACTCGGGCTGGCCCCCTATGGCTACACCTTC. The chain carries TRBV18 and TRBJ1-2; no definite D call. The V end lost 4 bases, the J end lost 4 bases, and 13 bases lay between the germline ends. This CDR3 region has 14 residues. Looked up from germline, CDR1 is KGHSH and CDR2 is LQKENI.

A remark on this clone: Distinct nucleotide sequences in the sample also encode this CDR3. The V call is TRBV10-3, the J call TRBJ2-1; no firm D call. V was clipped by 6 bases and J by 6 bases, with 6 bases between them. Germline assignment: CDR1 ENHRY and CDR2 SYGVKD. The CDR3 sequence is 11 residues long. The CDR3: CAISAGNEQFF. The CDR3 nucleotides are TGTGCCATCAGCGCAGGCAATGAGCAGTTCTTC.

The genes are TRBV29-1 and TRBJ1-1; no reliable D call. V lost 5 bases and J 4 bases, leaving 14 bases between the germline ends. This CDR3 spans 13 amino acids. Germline V lookup: CDR1 SQVTM, CDR2 ANQGSEA. CDR3 loop: CSVLKAQSTEAFF. The DNA of the CDR3 is TGCAGCGTTCTAAAGGCCCAGTCCACTGAAGCTTTCTTT.

This clone was detected only once. The chain couples TRBV27 to TRBJ2-7; D possibly uses TRBD1 or TRBD2 (6 bases each). The germline V gene encodes CDR1 MNHEY and CDR2 SMNVEV (reference sequence). Trimming left V 4 bases short and J 0 bases short, with 19 bases between. The CDR3 length is 17 residues. As DNA, the CDR3 is TGTGCCAGCAGTTCCCCCGGGGGCTACAATGGCTCCTACGAGCAGTACTTC. Its translation: CASSSPGGYNGSYEQYF.

The chain has TRBV2 and TRBJ1-1; 9 bases fit TRBD1. CDR1 is SNHLY and CDR2 is FYNNEI in the germline V gene. Unmatched junction bases numbered 8, after V lost 7 bases and J lost 5 bases. The CDR3 loop spans 14 amino acids. DNA for the CDR3: TGTGCCAGCATCCTACAGGGGGCCCGGACTGAAGCTTTCTTT. Translating gives CASILQGARTEAFF.

The CDR3 here is CASSLGTSVYQETQYF. The CDR3 nucleotides read TGCGCCAGCAGCTTGGGAACTAGCGTGTACCAAGAGACCCAGTACTTC. The chain carries TRBV5-1 and TRBJ2-5, with 7 nucleotides matching TRBD2. J lost 0 bases, V lost 0 bases, and 5 bases had no gene match. The CDR3 consists of 16 residues. Germline-derived CDR1 and CDR2 are SGHRS and YFSETQ.

This clone was seen a single time. The rearrangement links TRBV28 to TRBJ2-7; the match to TRBD1 covers 9 bases. Germline V lookup: CDR1 MDHEN, CDR2 SYDVKM. With 7 bases clipped from V and 3 bases from J, the junction kept 7 bases outside the gene matches. The length of the CDR3 is 14 residues. CDR3 in DNA: TGTGCCAGCACCCGGGACAGGGCGAGCTACGAGCAGTACTTC. It is translated as CASTRDRASYEQYF.

This chain joins TRBV10-2 and TRBJ2-7; TRBD1 aligns across 7 bases. Germline V lookup: CDR1 WSHSY, CDR2 SAAADI. With 0 bases clipped from V and 3 bases from J, the junction kept 5 bases outside the gene matches. The length of the CDR3 is 15 residues. In DNA form, the CDR3 reads TGCGCCAGCAGTGAGTCGAGGGGGCAAGGCTACGAGCAGTACTTC. This translates into CASSESRGQGYEQYF.

The J gene is TRBJ2-3, the V gene TRBV7-2; TRBD2 aligns across 7 bases. CDR1 and CDR2 from the germline V gene are SGHTA and FQGNSA. This CDR3 has 13 residues. CDR3 sequence (DNA): TGTGGTACTGGGGGGAGGGTCACAGATACGCAGTATTTT. It translates to CGTGGRVTDTQYF.